This TCR beta chain appears in the sequencing data of a study of memory CD4+ T cells and cytomegalovirus serostatus. Per the original data handling: After removing out-of-frame reads, millions of distinct TCRbeta sequences remained. The protocol was immunoSEQ multiplex PCR, while the TCRdb copy is restricted to in-frame clones and leaves out a portion. The V and J calls and clone size come from that table; D and trimming were worked out from the DNA. The data contain tens of thousands of clones, more than 70% of them seen just once; the ten biggest clones take up almost 0.9%. The CDR3 is made up of 15 amino acids. Germline trimming cut 5 bases from V and 6 bases from J; bases unmatched to any gene: 7. Germline assignment: CDR1 SGHNT and CDR2 YENEEA. The sort gate was single viable CD3+CD4+CD8-CD45RO+ cells for memory CD4+ T cells. Total CD4+ T cells were enriched by CD4 positive selection.

The receptor's source is an adult in good health and CMV-seronegative. The sample taken for sequencing was memory CD4+ T cells from blood. The V call is TRBV11-3, the J call TRBJ2-1, with TRBD2 identical over 10 bases. The CDR3 DNA reads as TGTGCCAGCAGCGCCAGCGGGAGGGGATTCAATGAGCAGTTCTTC. Amino acids: CASSASGRGFNEQFF.